The 22 T cell receptor beta chains in this list originate from one sample, sequenced in a study of a mutant IDH1 vaccine in newly diagnosed glioma. TCRdb's table, derived via immunoSEQ multiplex PCR, lists solely in-frame clones and lacks some. The table lists 45,000 to 70,000 clones, about 91% of them singletons. The time point here: baseline, week 1 (first vaccination visit). Treatment denoted: pre-vaccination baseline after standard-of-care therapy. Sample: PBMCs, taken from a glioma patient treated with radiotherapy, temozolomide or both. These receptors came from a man aged 50 or older with glioma.

The rearrangement joins TRBV7-2 to TRBJ1-5; unclear D gene. CDR1 is SGHTA and CDR2 is FQGNSA in the germline V gene. Trimming took 5 bases from V and 5 from J, leaving 13 bases between them. This CDR3 region has 14 residues. This CDR3 reads CASSGGPSDQPQHF. CDR3 nucleotides: TGTGCCAGCAGCGGAGGGCCTTCAGATCAGCCCCAGCATTTT.

The V and J genes are TRBV19 and TRBJ1-3; D is ambiguous. This CDR3 spans 13 amino acids. The germline V and J ends were trimmed by 7 bases and 2 bases, with 9 bases remaining between them. In germline, CDR1 is LNHDA, CDR2 SQIVND (reference sequence). The CDR3 nucleotides are TGTGCCAGTACAGAATTCCCTGGAAACACCATATATTTT. Amino acids: CASTEFPGNTIYF.

This chain uses TRBV6-4 with TRBJ2-5; 10 bases line up with TRBD1. This CDR3 spans 14 amino acids. CDR1 MRHNA and CDR2 SNTAGT come from the germline V gene. V shed 3 bases, J shed 4 bases, and the junction held 2 bases outside the gene matches. This CDR3 is CASSEGQGGETQYF. CDR3 in DNA: TGTGCCAGCAGTGAAGGACAGGGGGGAGAGACCCAGTACTTC.

The rearrangement joins TRBV7-2 to TRBJ1-1; D is unclear. The CDR3 covers 13 residues. The germline V gene has CDR1 SGHTA and CDR2 FQGNSA. V lost 5 bases to trimming and J lost 2 bases, with 9 bases between them. In DNA, the CDR3 is TGTGCCAGCAGCCAAACTCGAAACACTGAAGCTTTCTTT. Residues: CASSQTRNTEAFF.

V usage is TRBV9 and J usage is TRBJ2-5; the D gene is possibly TRBD2 (5 bases). CDR1 is SGDLS, CDR2 YYNGEE, per germline. The CDR3 loop spans 14 amino acids. V lost 4 bases and J lost 7, with 17 bases in between. DNA for the CDR3: TGTGCCAGCAGCCCGAGGACTGAGGCTGGGACCCAGTACTTC. It encodes CASSPRTEAGTQYF.

J is TRBJ1-2 and V is TRBV30; 7 bases are a match to TRBD1. This CDR3 comprises 13 residues. Germline CDR1 is GTSNPN and CDR2 is SVGIG (reference sequence). Germline trimming cut 2 bases from V and 1 base from J; bases unmatched to any gene: 1. The CDR3 DNA follows: TGTGCCTGGAGTACAGGGGTTAACTATGGCTACACCTTC. This translates into CAWSTGVNYGYTF. The whole variable domain, filled in from reference TRBV30 and TRBJ1-2, reads SQTIHQWPATLVQPVGSPLSLECTVEGTSNPNLYWYRQAAGRGLQLLFYSVGIGQISSEVPQNLSASRPQDRQFILSSKKLLLSDSGFYLCAWSTGVNYGYTFGSGTRLTVV.

V is TRBV27 and J is TRBJ2-7; a weak D match, TRBD1 (6 bases). V dropped 6 bases and J dropped 3 bases, with 15 bases sitting between them. This CDR3 has 14 residues. Germline V lookup: CDR1 MNHEY, CDR2 SMNVEV (reference sequence). Here the CDR3 DNA reads TGTGCCAGCAGCCGAGGACAGACTAACTACGAGCAGTACTTC. This translates into CASSRGQTNYEQYF.

The V call is TRBV29-1, the J call TRBJ1-1; weak D call: TRBD1 (6 bases). Germline CDR1 SQVTM, CDR2 ANQGSEA. This CDR3 is 13 amino acids long. Trimming took off 7 bases at V and 1 base at J, with 13 bases between the two ends. The CDR3 is CSGHETGNTEAFF. CDR3 DNA: TGCAGCGGCCACGAGACAGGGAACACTGAAGCTTTCTTT.

CDR3 bases: TGTGCCACCAACCCGGCAGGCAATCAGCCCCAGCATTTT. Translation gives CATNPAGNQPQHF. The V gene is TRBV19, the J gene TRBJ1-5; D gene uncertain. Trimming pared 10 bases from V and 2 bases from J, leaving 12 bases between. This CDR3 is built from 13 residues. Germline lookup yields CDR1 LNHDA and CDR2 SQIVND (reference sequence). Based on the CDR3 plus reference TRBV19 and TRBJ1-5, the full variable domain is DGGITQSPKYLFRKEGQNVTLSCEQNLNHDAMYWYRQDPGQGLRLIYYSQIVNDFQKGDIAEGYSVSREKKESFPLTVTSAQKNPTAFYLCATNPAGNQPQHFGDGTRLSIL.

This chain links TRBV5-1 with TRBJ2-6; D ambiguous. The germline V gene has CDR1 SGHRS and CDR2 YFSETQ. The CDR3 extends over 16 amino acids. Trimming pared 4 bases from V and 0 bases from J, leaving 11 bases between. The CDR3 nucleotides are TGCGCCAGCAGCCCCAGAGGTAGCTCTGGGGCCAACGTCCTGACTTTC. It encodes CASSPRGSSGANVLTF.

The CDR3 loop is CAWSSWGQAGANVLTF. CDR3 DNA sequence: TGTGCCTGGAGTTCGTGGGGACAGGCTGGGGCCAACGTCCTGACTTTC. J is TRBJ2-6 and V is TRBV30, with TRBD1 matching 8 bases. Trimming took 2 bases from V and 2 from J; bases not matched to a gene: 5. Germline-derived CDR1 and CDR2 are GTSNPN and SVGIG (reference sequence). This CDR3 has 16 amino acids. Together with reference TRBV30 and TRBJ2-6, the CDR3 gives the full variable domain: SQTIHQWPATLVQPVGSPLSLECTVEGTSNPNLYWYRQAAGRGLQLLFYSVGIGQISSEVPQNLSASRPQDRQFILSSKKLLLSDSGFYLCAWSSWGQAGANVLTFGAGSRLTVL.

CDR3 sequence: CASSSGLGRAGETQYF. CDR3 in DNA: TGTGCCAGCAGCTCAGGTCTGGGCAGGGCGGGGGAGACCCAGTACTTC. This chain links TRBV7-6 with TRBJ2-5; the D gene is possibly TRBD2 (6 bases). The ends were cut back, 4 bases at V and 5 bases at J, with 20 bases in the middle. There are 16 residues in the CDR3. CDR1 SGHVS and CDR2 FNYEAQ come from the germline V gene. Filled out from reference TRBV7-6 and TRBJ2-5, the complete variable domain reads GAGVSQSPRYKVTKRGQDVALRCDPISGHVSLYWYRQALGQGPEFLTYFNYEAQQDKSGLPNDRFSAERPEGSISTLTIQRTEQRDSAMYRCASSSGLGRAGETQYFGPGTRLLVL.

The chain joins TRBV5-3 to TRBJ1-5; D call uncertain. TRBV5-3 is an ORF; its function is uncertain. The CDR3 extends over 10 amino acids. Trimming pared 5 bases from V and 8 bases from J, leaving 5 bases between. The CDR3 DNA follows: TGTGCCAGAAGGGTTAAGCCCCAGCATTTT. Its protein is CARRVKPQHF.

The chain couples TRBV6-5 to TRBJ2-3, with 8 bases that match TRBD2. Germline loops: CDR1 MNHEY, CDR2 SVGAGI. V lost 2 bases and J lost 2; bases outside the gene matches: 6. The CDR3 contains 16 residues. The CDR3 DNA reads as TGTGCCAGCAGTTACGGGGGCGGGGGGAACACAGATACGCAGTATTTT. As protein: CASSYGGGGNTDTQYF.

The CDR3 DNA reads TGTGCCAGCAGATATAGACAGGGTTCAAGAAGCACAGATACGCAGTATTTT. It codes for CASRYRQGSRSTDTQYF. This chain joins TRBV2 and TRBJ2-3; 7 bases align to TRBD1. CDR1 SNHLY and CDR2 FYNNEI come from the germline V gene. This CDR3 comprises 17 residues. The trim removed 6 bases at V and 0 bases at J, leaving 12 bases unmatched.

CDR3 DNA sequence: TGTGCCAGCAGGTCGATCTACGAGCAGTACTTC. Its protein product is CASRSIYEQYF. The V and J genes are TRBV27 and TRBJ2-7; D remains ambiguous. The CDR3 is made up of 11 amino acids. Germline V CDR1 and CDR2: MNHEY, SMNVEV (reference sequence). V gave up 6 bases and J gave up 3 bases, with 6 bases separating them.

V gene TRBV7-2 combines with J gene TRBJ2-3; TRBD2 agrees at 12 bases. Germline assignment: CDR1 SGHTA and CDR2 FQGNSA. The CDR3 length is 15 residues. V dropped 4 bases and J dropped 11; count of bases not matched to a gene: 10. CDR3 sequence reads: CASSSGLAGPGGQYF. The CDR3 DNA reads as TGTGCCAGCAGCTCAGGACTAGCGGGGCCCGGGGGGCAGTATTTT.

The rearrangement joins TRBV10-1 to TRBJ2-1; 7 bases line up with TRBD2. Germline V gives CDR1 WNHNN, CDR2 SYGVQD (reference sequence). The CDR3 is made up of 13 amino acids. Trimming took 2 bases from V and 13 from J; bases not matched to a gene: 8. CDR3 region: CASSEKVAGTQFF. The CDR3, as DNA: TGCGCCAGCAGTGAGAAGGTAGCGGGTACCCAGTTCTTC.

This sequence joins TRBV6-6 and TRBJ2-7, with 9 bases matching TRBD1. The germline V gene encodes CDR1 MNHNY and CDR2 SVGAGI (reference sequence). Unmatched junction bases numbered 6, after V lost 6 bases and J lost 3 bases. The CDR3 has 14 residues. The CDR3 here is CASSLTGGIYEQYF. CDR3 nucleotide sequence: TGTGCCAGCAGCTTGACAGGGGGGATCTACGAGCAGTACTTC.

The sample holds one count of this clone. The rearrangement joins TRBV13 to TRBJ2-3; 11 nucleotides match TRBD2. Germline values: CDR1 PRHDT, CDR2 FYEKMQ (reference sequence). The length of the CDR3 is 18 residues. Unmatched junction bases numbered 13, after V lost 4 bases and J lost 4 bases. CDR3 sequence: CASSSGLAGFAGADTQYF. The CDR3 nucleotides are TGTGCCAGCAGCTCCGGACTAGCGGGCTTCGCCGGGGCAGATACGCAGTATTTT.

CDR3 sequence (DNA): TGTGCCAGTAGTATTGGACGGGTAGCTGAAGCTTTCTTT. Amino acid sequence: CASSIGRVAEAFF. This rearrangement joins TRBV19 to TRBJ1-1; D is ambiguous. Germline CDR1 reads LNHDA; CDR2 reads SQIVND (reference sequence). The CDR3 extends over 13 amino acids. V lost 3 bases and J lost 6, with 11 bases in between.

V usage is TRBV4-2 and J usage is TRBJ1-5; TRBD1 might be the D (5 bases). The CDR3 contains 17 residues. CDR1 LGHNA and CDR2 YNFKEQ come from the germline V gene. Between the trimmed V and J ends, which lost 0 bases and 2 bases, there was a span of 14 bases. In nucleotides, the CDR3 is TGTGCCAGCAGCCAAGATTTCGGGGCGCGGGGCAATCAGCCCCAGCATTTT. This sequence encodes CASSQDFGARGNQPQHF.